This T cell receptor beta chain was retrieved from a study of OX40 agonist ivuxolimab in advanced cancers. Germline V gives CDR1 SEHNR, CDR2 FQNEAQ (reference sequence). The junction had 4 bases not matched to a gene; V was cut back by 4 bases and J by 3 bases. This CDR3 spans 15 amino acids. Data came from immunoSEQ multiplex PCR; TCRdb stores just in-frame clones and leaves some out. In the table there are 75,000 to 95,000 clones, around 85% of which are singletons. General observations from the study: Partial responders at 0.1-3.0 mg/kg showed near-lowest clonal expansion. Blood T cells, both CD4+ and CD8+, expanded clonally by week 6 at 0.1 to 3.0 mg/kg. Still undetermined is the antigen specificity of the expanded peripheral T cells.

Regarding this clone: Its antigen is unidentified.

Specimen: CD4+ or CD8+ T cells sorted from blood, collected in a trial of the OX40 agonist ivuxolimab. This chain joins TRBV7-9 and TRBJ2-1; TRBD2 matches 9 bases. This receptor was obtained from an adult with an advanced solid tumor such as melanoma, head and neck, liver or kidney cancer. The CDR3 nucleotides are TGTGCCAGCAGCTCAAGCGGGGGGCACTACAATGAGCAGTTCTTC. Protein product: CASSSSGGHYNEQFF.